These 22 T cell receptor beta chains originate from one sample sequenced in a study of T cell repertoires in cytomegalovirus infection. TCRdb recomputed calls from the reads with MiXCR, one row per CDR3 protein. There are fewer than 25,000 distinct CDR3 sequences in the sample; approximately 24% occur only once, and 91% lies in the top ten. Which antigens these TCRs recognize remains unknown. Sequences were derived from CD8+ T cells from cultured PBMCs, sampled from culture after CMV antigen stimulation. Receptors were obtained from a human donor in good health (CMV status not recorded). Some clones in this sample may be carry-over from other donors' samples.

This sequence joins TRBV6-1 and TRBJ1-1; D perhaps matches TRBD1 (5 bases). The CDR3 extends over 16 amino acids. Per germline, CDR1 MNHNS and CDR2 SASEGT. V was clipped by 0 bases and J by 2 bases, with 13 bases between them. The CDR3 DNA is TGTGCCAGCAGTGAAGCAGGGGCAGGGCTTAACACTGAAGCTTTCTTT. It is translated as CASSEAGAGLNTEAFF.

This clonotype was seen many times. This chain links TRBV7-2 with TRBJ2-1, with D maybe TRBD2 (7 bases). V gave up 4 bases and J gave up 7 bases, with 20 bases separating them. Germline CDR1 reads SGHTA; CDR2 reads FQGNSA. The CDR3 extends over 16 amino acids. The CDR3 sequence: CASSSSPGGRVNEQFF. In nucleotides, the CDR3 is TGTGCCAGCAGCTCCTCTCCGGGGGGCAGGGTTAATGAGCAGTTCTTC. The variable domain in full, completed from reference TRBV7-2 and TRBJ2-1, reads GAGVSQSPSNKVTEKGKDVELRCDPISGHTALYWYRQSLGQGLEFLIYFQGNSAPDKSGLPSDRFSAERTGGSVSTLTIQRTQQEDSAVYLCASSSSPGGRVNEQFFGPGTRLTVL.

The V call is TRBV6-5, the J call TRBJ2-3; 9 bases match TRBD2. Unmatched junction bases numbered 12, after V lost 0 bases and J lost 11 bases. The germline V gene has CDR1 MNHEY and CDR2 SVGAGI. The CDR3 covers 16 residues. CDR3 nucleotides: TGTGCCAGCAGTTACTCCCTAGCGGGGAGCCGAGGGGGGCAGTATTTT. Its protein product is CASSYSLAGSRGGQYF.

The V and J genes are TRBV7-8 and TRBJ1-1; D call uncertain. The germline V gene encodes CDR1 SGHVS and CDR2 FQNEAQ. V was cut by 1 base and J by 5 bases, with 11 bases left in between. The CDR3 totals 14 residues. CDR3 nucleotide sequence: TGTGCCAGCAGCTTAGTCTCGGCGGAGACTGAAGCTTTCTTT. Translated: CASSLVSAETEAFF.

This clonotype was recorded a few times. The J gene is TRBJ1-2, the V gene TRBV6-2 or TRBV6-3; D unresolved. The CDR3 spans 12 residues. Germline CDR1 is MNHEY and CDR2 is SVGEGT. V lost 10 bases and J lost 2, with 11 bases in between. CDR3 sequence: CATHLGNYGYTF. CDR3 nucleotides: TGTGCCACCCACCTGGGCAACTATGGCTACACCTTC.

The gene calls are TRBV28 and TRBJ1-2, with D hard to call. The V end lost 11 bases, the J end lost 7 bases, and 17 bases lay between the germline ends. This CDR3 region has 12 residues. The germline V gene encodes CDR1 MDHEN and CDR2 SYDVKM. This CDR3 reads CAGYRADTGYTF. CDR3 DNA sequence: TGTGCCGGATATAGGGCAGACACTGGCTACACCTTC.

CDR3 sequence (DNA): TGCAGTGCGATTGATTGGGGCACCGGGGAGCTGTTTTTT. It encodes CSAIDWGTGELFF. The chain uses TRBV20-1 and TRBJ2-2; D unresolved. This CDR3 region has 13 residues. Germline values: CDR1 DFQATT, CDR2 SNEGSKA (reference sequence). The V gene lost 6 bases and the J gene lost 4 bases, with 12 bases spanning the gap.

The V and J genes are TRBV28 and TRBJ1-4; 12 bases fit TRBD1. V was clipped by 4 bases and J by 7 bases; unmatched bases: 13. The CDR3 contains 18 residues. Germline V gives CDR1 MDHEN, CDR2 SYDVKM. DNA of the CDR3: TGTGCCAGCAGTTCCTCCCGGGACAGGGGGCGCCGGGGTGAAAAACTGTTTTTT. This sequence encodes CASSSSRDRGRRGEKLFF.

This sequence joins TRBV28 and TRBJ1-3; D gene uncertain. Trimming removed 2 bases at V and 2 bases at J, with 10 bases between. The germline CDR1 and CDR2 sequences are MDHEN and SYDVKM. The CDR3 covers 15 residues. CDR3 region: CASSLEWLPGNTIYF. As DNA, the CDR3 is TGTGCCAGCAGTTTAGAATGGCTACCTGGAAACACCATATATTTT.

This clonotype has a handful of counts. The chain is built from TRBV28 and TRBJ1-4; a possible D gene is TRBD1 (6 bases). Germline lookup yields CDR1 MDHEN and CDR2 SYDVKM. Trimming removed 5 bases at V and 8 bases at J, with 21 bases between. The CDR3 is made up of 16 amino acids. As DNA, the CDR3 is TGTGCCAGCAGTCAAGGGGGACGGAGGGCCGGAGAAAAACTGTTTTTT. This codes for CASSQGGRRAGEKLFF.

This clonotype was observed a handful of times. The CDR3 is CASSHLDREEEKLFF. CDR3 nucleotide sequence: TGCGCCAGCAGCCATCTTGACAGGGAGGAAGAAAAACTGTTTTTT. V and J are TRBV4-1 and TRBJ1-4, with 7 bases aligning to TRBD1. The junction had 9 bases not matched to a gene; V was cut back by 3 bases and J by 8 bases. Germline V gives CDR1 MGHRA, CDR2 YSYEKL. The CDR3 consists of 15 residues.

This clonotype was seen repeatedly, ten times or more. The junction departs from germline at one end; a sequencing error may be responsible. The CDR3 sequence is CASSLEHPVRTQVF. The CDR3 nucleotides are TGTGCCAGCAGCTTGGAACACCCGGTTCGTACACAGGTTTTT. The chain employs TRBV5-5 and TRBJ1-4, with D maybe TRBD1 (5 bases). Germline lookup yields CDR1 SGHKS and CDR2 YYEKEE (reference sequence). The CDR3 totals 14 residues. Complete variable domain (other parts from reference TRBV5-5 and TRBJ1-4): DAGVTQSPTHLIKTRGQQVTLRCSPISGHKSVSWYQQVLGQGPQFIFQYYEKEERGRGNFPDRFSARQFPNYSSELNVNALLLGDSALYLCASSLEHPVRTQVFGSGTQLSVL.

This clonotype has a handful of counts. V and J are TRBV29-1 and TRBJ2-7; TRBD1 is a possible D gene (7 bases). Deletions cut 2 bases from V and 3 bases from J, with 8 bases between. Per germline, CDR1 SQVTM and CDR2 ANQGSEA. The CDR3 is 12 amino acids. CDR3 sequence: CSVEQGGYEQYF. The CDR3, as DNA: TGCAGCGTTGAACAGGGGGGCTACGAGCAGTACTTC.

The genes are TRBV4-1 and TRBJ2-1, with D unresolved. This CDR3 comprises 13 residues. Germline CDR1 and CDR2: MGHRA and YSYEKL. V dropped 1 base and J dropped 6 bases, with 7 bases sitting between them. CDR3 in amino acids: CASSQAQVNEQFF. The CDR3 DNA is TGCGCCAGCAGCCAAGCCCAGGTCAATGAGCAGTTCTTC.

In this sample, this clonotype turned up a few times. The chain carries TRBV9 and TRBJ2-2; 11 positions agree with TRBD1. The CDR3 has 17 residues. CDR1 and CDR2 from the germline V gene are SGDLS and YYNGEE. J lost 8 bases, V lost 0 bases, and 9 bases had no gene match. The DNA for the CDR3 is TGTGCCAGCAGCGTAGCGATCTGGACAGGGGGCACTGGGGAGCTGTTTTTT. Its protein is CASSVAIWTGGTGELFF.

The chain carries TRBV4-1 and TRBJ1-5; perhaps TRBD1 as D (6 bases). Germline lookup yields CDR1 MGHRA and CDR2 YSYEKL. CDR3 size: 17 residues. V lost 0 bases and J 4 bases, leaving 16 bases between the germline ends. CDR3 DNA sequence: TGCGCCAGCAGCCAAGAAAAGGTGGGGGCTGGGAATCAGCCCCAGCATTTT. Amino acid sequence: CASSQEKVGAGNQPQHF.

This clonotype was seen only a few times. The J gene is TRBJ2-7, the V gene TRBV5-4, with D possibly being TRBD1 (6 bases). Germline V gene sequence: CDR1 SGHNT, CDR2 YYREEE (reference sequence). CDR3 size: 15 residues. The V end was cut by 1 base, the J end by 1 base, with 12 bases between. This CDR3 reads CASSLNEQGSYEQYF. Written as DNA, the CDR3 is TGTGCCAGCAGCTTGAACGAACAGGGTTCCTACGAGCAGTACTTC.

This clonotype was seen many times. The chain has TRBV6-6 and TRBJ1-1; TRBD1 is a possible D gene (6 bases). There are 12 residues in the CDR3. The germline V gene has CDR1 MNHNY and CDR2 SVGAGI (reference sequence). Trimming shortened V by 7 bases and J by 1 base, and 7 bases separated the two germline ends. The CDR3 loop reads CASKGGNTEAFF. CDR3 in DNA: TGTGCCAGCAAGGGGGGGAACACTGAAGCTTTCTTT.

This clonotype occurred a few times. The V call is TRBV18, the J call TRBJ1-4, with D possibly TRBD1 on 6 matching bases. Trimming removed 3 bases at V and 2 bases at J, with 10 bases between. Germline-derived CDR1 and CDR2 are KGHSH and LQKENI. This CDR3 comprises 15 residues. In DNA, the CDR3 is TGTGCCAGCTCACCTTACAGGGAGACTAATGAAAAACTGTTTTTT. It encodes CASSPYRETNEKLFF.

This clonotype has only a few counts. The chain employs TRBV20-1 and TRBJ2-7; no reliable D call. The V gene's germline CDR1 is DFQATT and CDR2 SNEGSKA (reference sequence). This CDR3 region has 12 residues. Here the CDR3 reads CSFVASSYEQYF. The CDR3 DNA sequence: TGCAGCTTCGTAGCTAGCTCCTACGAGCAGTACTTC.

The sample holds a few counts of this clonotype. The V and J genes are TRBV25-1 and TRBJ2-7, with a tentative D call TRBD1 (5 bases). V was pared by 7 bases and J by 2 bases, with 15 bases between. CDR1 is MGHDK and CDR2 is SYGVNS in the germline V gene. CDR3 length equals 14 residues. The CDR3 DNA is TGTGCCAGCACCGATCCAGGGTACCCCTACGAGCAGTACTTC. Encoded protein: CASTDPGYPYEQYF.

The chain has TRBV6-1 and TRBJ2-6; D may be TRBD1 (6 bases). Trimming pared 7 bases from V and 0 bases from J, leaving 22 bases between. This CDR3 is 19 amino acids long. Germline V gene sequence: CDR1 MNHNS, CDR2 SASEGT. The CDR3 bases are TGTGCCAGCACCTCCCCTCAGGACAGAGCCCGCTCTGGGGCCAACGTCCTGACTTTC. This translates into CASTSPQDRARSGANVLTF.